This entry lists 24 T cell receptor beta chains sequenced from one sample in a study of cytomegalovirus exposure and HLA in healthy donors. The primer mix had 60 Vbeta and 13 Jbeta primers. Libraries were prepared by immunoSEQ multiplex PCR; TCRdb keeps only in-frame clonotypes and omits some of them. The sample shows under 300,000 clones, over 70% of them seen only once. The specimen sequenced was PBMCs. The receptor set was obtained from an older woman in good health and CMV-seropositive.

V gene TRBV30 combines with J gene TRBJ1-5; D gene unclear. Germline-derived CDR1 and CDR2 are GTSNPN and SVGIG (reference sequence). This CDR3 has 15 residues. V dropped 2 bases and J dropped 0 bases, with 11 bases sitting between them. The DNA of the CDR3 is TGTGCCTGGAGTAGAGGGAAGAATAGCAATCAGCCCCAGCATTTT. Encoded protein: CAWSRGKNSNQPQHF.

In its sample, this clone was seen a few times. The chain recombines TRBV2 with TRBJ2-7; possible D gene TRBD2, 5 bases. V was cut by 6 bases and J by 4 bases, with 13 bases left in between. This CDR3 has 13 amino acids. Germline CDR1 and CDR2: SNHLY and FYNNEI. DNA of the CDR3: TGTGCCAGCAGGAGAGGGTGGGCATACGAGCAGTACTTC. Its translation is CASRRGWAYEQYF.

This chain connects TRBV10-2 to TRBJ2-5; 7 nucleotides agree with TRBD2. CDR3 size: 15 residues. Losses at the gene ends were 6 bases for V and 5 bases for J; bases not matched to a gene: 12. The germline V gene has CDR1 WSHSY and CDR2 SAAADI. CDR3 sequence: CASREDGRRVETQYF. In DNA form, the CDR3 reads TGCGCCAGCAGGGAGGACGGGAGGCGAGTGGAGACCCAGTACTTC.

The chain joins TRBV6-5 to TRBJ2-7, with 7 bases that match TRBD2. Looked up from germline, CDR1 is MNHEY and CDR2 is SVGAGI. This CDR3 region has 15 residues. J lost 0 bases, V lost 2 bases, and 4 bases had no gene match. CDR3 residues: CASSYAGAHSYEQYF. DNA for the CDR3: TGTGCCAGCAGTTACGCGGGAGCGCACTCCTACGAGCAGTACTTC.

The chain couples TRBV4-1 to TRBJ2-7, with 12 bases lining up with TRBD1. Germline V lookup: CDR1 MGHRA, CDR2 YSYEKL. After removal of 5 bases from V and 3 bases from J, the junction contained 5 bases not matched to a gene. This CDR3 comprises 15 residues. CDR3 amino acids: CASSFRDRGHYEQYF. CDR3 in DNA: TGCGCCAGCAGCTTCCGGGACAGGGGGCACTACGAGCAGTACTTC.

This chain links TRBV4-1 with TRBJ2-7, with a weak D call TRBD2 (6 bases). Germline V gene sequence: CDR1 MGHRA, CDR2 YSYEKL. Trimming took off 3 bases at V and 3 bases at J, with 9 bases between the two ends. The CDR3 has 13 residues. CDR3 sequence: CASSQRDIYEQYF. The CDR3 DNA sequence: TGCGCCAGCAGCCAGCGGGATATCTACGAGCAGTACTTC.

Regarding this clone: One end of the junction is discordant with germline, which a read error may explain. The J gene is TRBJ2-3, the V gene TRBV6-1, with D tentatively TRBD2 (5 bases). The length of the CDR3 is 14 residues. Germline loops: CDR1 MNHNS, CDR2 SASEGT. CDR3 bases: TGTGCCAGCAGTGAAGGAATAGGACGGGATTTAGTTAATTTT. This encodes CASSEGIGRDLVNF.

The CDR3 nucleotides read TGTGCCAGCAGTAAACTACAGGGTGTGAACACTGAAGCTTTCTTT. Translation: CASSKLQGVNTEAFF. The rearrangement joins TRBV6-1 to TRBJ1-1, with a weak D call TRBD1 (6 bases). The length of the CDR3 is 15 residues. The germline V and J ends were trimmed by 5 bases and 0 bases, with 13 bases remaining between them. Germline loops: CDR1 MNHNS, CDR2 SASEGT.

This clone has only a few counts. V gene TRBV5-4 combines with J gene TRBJ2-7; TRBD1 matches at 8 bases. V gave up 2 bases and J gave up 2 bases; unmatched junction bases: 6. Germline CDR1 reads SGHNT; CDR2 reads YYREEE (reference sequence). This CDR3 comprises 15 residues. This CDR3 is CASSFDPGGAYEQYF. CDR3 in DNA: TGTGCCAGCAGCTTTGACCCAGGGGGCGCCTACGAGCAGTACTTC.

The chain recombines TRBV4-1 with TRBJ2-7; D is perhaps TRBD1 (6 bases). This CDR3 region has 11 residues. Germline-derived CDR1 and CDR2 are MGHRA and YSYEKL. V gave up 7 bases and J gave up 3 bases, with 7 bases separating them. CDR3 coding DNA: TGCGCCAGCAAGGGGGACTACGAGCAGTACTTC. Its protein is CASKGDYEQYF.

J is TRBJ1-3 and V is TRBV25-1, with D perhaps matching TRBD1 (5 bases). Trimming took off 3 bases at V and 1 base at J, with 19 bases between the two ends. CDR1 MGHDK and CDR2 SYGVNS come from the germline V gene. The CDR3 length is 18 residues. This chain's CDR3 is CASSEGRGGLGSGNTIYF. The CDR3 DNA sequence: TGTGCCAGCAGTGAGGGGCGAGGAGGGCTTGGGTCTGGAAACACCATATATTTT.

CDR3 sequence: CASSSPSSGGPYEQYF. CDR3 nucleotides: TGTGCCAGCAGCTCCCCGTCCTCAGGGGGCCCCTACGAGCAGTACTTC. The chain uses TRBV5-4 and TRBJ2-7, with 8 bases that match TRBD1. V was clipped by 3 bases and J by 2 bases; unmatched bases: 10. CDR1 is SGHNT, CDR2 YYREEE, per germline (reference sequence). The CDR3 is 16 amino acids. Full variable domain (missing parts from reference TRBV5-4 and TRBJ2-7): ETGVTQSPTHLIKTRGQQVTLRCSSQSGHNTVSWYQQALGQGPQFIFQYYREEENGRGNFPPRFSGLQFPNYSSELNVNALELDDSALYLCASSSPSSGGPYEQYFGPGTRLTVT.

This clone was counted once. The chain couples TRBV20-1 to TRBJ1-2; possible D gene TRBD1, 5 bases. Germline loops: CDR1 DFQATT, CDR2 SNEGSKA (reference sequence). The CDR3 totals 11 residues. V was pared by 7 bases and J by 4 bases, with 10 bases between. The CDR3 region is CSGGVSYGYTF. As DNA, the CDR3 is TGCAGTGGGGGGGTTAGCTATGGCTACACCTTC.

This clone appeared a single time. This rearrangement joins TRBV19 to TRBJ2-7; the D is unclear. CDR1 and CDR2 from the germline V gene are LNHDA and SQIVND (reference sequence). This CDR3 spans 15 amino acids. Trimming removed 5 bases from V and 0 bases from J, with 14 bases in between. The CDR3: CASSPDSSSSYEQYF. In DNA, the CDR3 is TGTGCCAGTAGTCCAGACTCCTCGAGCTCCTACGAGCAGTACTTC. Complete variable domain (other parts from reference TRBV19 and TRBJ2-7): DGGITQSPKYLFRKEGQNVTLSCEQNLNHDAMYWYRQDPGQGLRLIYYSQIVNDFQKGDIAEGYSVSREKKESFPLTVTSAQKNPTAFYLCASSPDSSSSYEQYFGPGTRLTVT.

The rearrangement uses TRBV7-9 and TRBJ1-5, with 7 positions matching TRBD1. CDR1 and CDR2 from the germline V gene are SEHNR and FQNEAQ (reference sequence). The CDR3 covers 15 residues. After removal of 5 bases from V and 1 base from J, the junction contained 5 bases not matched to a gene. CDR3 protein: CASSPTGQSNQPQHF. For the CDR3, the DNA is TGTGCCAGCAGCCCAACGGGACAGAGCAATCAGCCCCAGCATTTT.

This chain uses TRBV5-4 with TRBJ2-1; TRBD2 might be the D (5 bases). Trimming removed 4 bases at V and 4 bases at J, with 15 bases between. CDR3 size: 15 residues. Germline values: CDR1 SGHNT, CDR2 YYREEE (reference sequence). In DNA form, the CDR3 reads TGTGCCAGCAGCAAAGGAGCGGAAGCTTACAATGAGCAGTTCTTC. It codes for CASSKGAEAYNEQFF.

This clone was observed a single time. The genes are TRBV5-1 and TRBJ1-6; D perhaps matches TRBD1 (6 bases). Trimming removed 0 bases at V and 7 bases at J, with 8 bases between. The germline V gene encodes CDR1 SGHRS and CDR2 YFSETQ. This CDR3 is 14 amino acids long. CDR3 amino acids: CASSLAQGNSPLHF. In DNA, the CDR3 is TGCGCCAGCAGCTTGGCACAGGGAAATTCACCCCTCCACTTT. Variable domain in full (rest from reference TRBV5-1 and TRBJ1-6): KAGVTQTPRYLIKTRGQQVTLSCSPISGHRSVSWYQQTPGQGLQFLFEYFSETQRNKGNFPGRFSGRQFSNSRSEMNVSTLELGDSALYLCASSLAQGNSPLHFGNGTRLTVT.

The rearrangement links TRBV28 to TRBJ2-4; the match to TRBD1 covers 8 bases. From germline, CDR1 is MDHEN and CDR2 SYDVKM. V lost 5 bases, J lost 6 bases, and 6 bases stayed unmatched. The CDR3 sequence is 14 residues long. The CDR3 coding sequence is TGTGCCAGCAGTATTCAGGGGGCGAGAAACATTCAGTACTTC. Translating it yields CASSIQGARNIQYF.

This clone was seen a handful of times. Other DNA sequences of this sample code for an identical CDR3. The genes are TRBV20-1 and TRBJ2-1; D is undetermined. Germline loops: CDR1 DFQATT, CDR2 SNEGSKA (reference sequence). The CDR3 loop spans 11 amino acids. Trimming removed 3 bases from V and 4 bases from J, with 4 bases in between. CDR3: CSASLYNEQFF. The CDR3 DNA sequence: TGCAGTGCTAGTCTATACAATGAGCAGTTCTTC.

The chain couples TRBV10-3 to TRBJ2-5, with a tentative D call TRBD1 (6 bases). CDR3 size: 11 residues. CDR1 ENHRY and CDR2 SYGVKD come from the germline V gene. V was pared by 11 bases and J by 2 bases, with 9 bases between. CDR3 loop: CAVGQQETQYF. The CDR3 DNA reads as TGTGCCGTCGGACAGCAAGAGACCCAGTACTTC.

This rearrangement joins TRBV29-1 to TRBJ2-1; 13 bases map to TRBD2. V shed 3 bases and J 0 bases; nucleotides not matched to a gene: 5. CDR1 SQVTM and CDR2 ANQGSEA come from the germline V gene. The CDR3 extends over 17 amino acids. The CDR3 region has the DNA TGCAGCGTTGATGGGACTAGCGGGGCTAGCTCCTACAATGAGCAGTTCTTC. This translates into CSVDGTSGASSYNEQFF.

The rearrangement links TRBV2 to TRBJ2-5, with D unresolved. Germline V gene sequence: CDR1 SNHLY, CDR2 FYNNEI. V shed 6 bases and J shed 4 bases, with 6 bases lying between them. This CDR3 region has 11 residues. CDR3 sequence: CASRVAETQYF. The CDR3 DNA reads TGTGCCAGCAGGGTGGCAGAGACCCAGTACTTC.

The chain employs TRBV5-1 and TRBJ2-7, with 7 bases aligning to TRBD2. Germline CDR1 reads SGHRS; CDR2 reads YFSETQ. This CDR3 has 16 residues. The V and J ends lost 5 bases and 0 bases, in that order; junction bases with no gene match: 11. The CDR3 coding sequence is TGCGCCAGCAGTGGCGGGCTAGCGGATAGCTCCTACGAGCAGTACTTC. The encoded protein is CASSGGLADSSYEQYF.

The chain joins TRBV4-2 to TRBJ2-5, with 8 nucleotides matching TRBD2. V was pared by 4 bases and J by 5 bases, with 9 bases of the junction left unmatched. The CDR3 has 15 residues. In germline, CDR1 is LGHNA, CDR2 YNFKEQ. The CDR3: CASSRERESRETQYF. In DNA, the CDR3 is TGTGCCAGCAGCCGGGAGCGGGAGTCCCGCGAGACCCAGTACTTC.